This T cell receptor beta chain is from a study of blood T cell repertoires in COVID-19. As for the study in general: Collection of acute and convalescent COVID-19 samples took place in the United States, Italy and Spain. PBMCs, B-cell-depleted T cells, or T cells were the source of the cDNA or gDNA that made up the material.

Cohorts were determined from participant-reported clinical history. Trimming took off 2 bases at V and 3 bases at J, with 14 bases between the two ends. CDR1 and CDR2 (germline): MGHRA, YSYEKL. This CDR3 has 16 residues. As handled by the study authors: How many nucleated cells were present was estimated from reference gene primer amplification. Method: immunoSEQ multiplex PCR; TCRdb's copy keeps in-frame clones and lacks some. The DNA was the basis for D and trimming; V, J and clone size are from that table. The table has around 230,000 clones, roughly 88% seen once. This chain uses TRBV4-1 with TRBJ1-3; D is unclear. The sample consisted of PBMCs or T cells enriched from blood (not recorded which). The source is a middle-aged woman with acute COVID-19. CDR3: CASSQKPQARGNTIYF. The CDR3 coding sequence is TGCGCCAGCAGCCAAAAACCCCAAGCACGTGGAAACACCATATATTTT.